This T cell receptor beta chain derives from a study of CD8 T cells in Susac syndrome. The wider study: Sequenced Susac syndrome patients included over five with active disease and 8 or 9 who were in remission.

Reverse transcription of about 0.5 to 1 ug RNA used random hexamers. Multiplex immunoSEQ PCR targeted 54 Vbeta and 13 Jbeta TCR beta segments. TCRdb processed the immunoSEQ multiplex PCR reads anew with MiXCR; each CDR3 protein has one entry. The table has some 240,000 distinct CDR3 sequences, less than 96% seen once. TEMRA cells were enriched by FACS, and CD4+ and CD8+ T cells were negatively isolated. The germline V gene has CDR1 GTSNPN and CDR2 SVGIG (reference sequence). The length of the CDR3 is 11 residues. Trimming removed 1 base from V and 5 bases from J, with 5 bases in between. The material sequenced was CD4+ T cells from PBMCs. The clonotype was recovered from a human donor with Susac syndrome. The chain uses TRBV30 and TRBJ2-5, with D uncertain. CDR3 protein: CAWSGMETQYF. CDR3 DNA: TGTGCCTGGAGTGGAATGGAGACCCAGTACTTC. The full variable domain, in which reference TRBV30 and TRBJ2-5 provide the parts outside the CDR3, is SQTIHQWPATLVQPVGSPLSLECTVEGTSNPNLYWYRQAAGRGLQLLFYSVGIGQISSEVPQNLSASRPQDRQFILSSKKLLLSDSGFYLCAWSGMETQYFGPGTRLLVL.